The 27 T cell receptor beta chains presented below share a single source sample, sequenced in a study of CD8 T cells in ankylosing spondylitis. Study-wide results and limits: Seemingly distinctive of ankylosing spondylitis blood was a TCR beta motif formed by eight highly homologous variants.

TCRdb redid the calling of the 5' RACE reads with MiXCR, one entry per CDR3 protein. Of hundreds of thousands of distinct CDR3 sequences listed, 12% are singletons. No cognate antigen is known for these TCRs. Material: blood, either unsorted or a sorted T cell fraction (not recorded which). The receptors here all came from a male donor with ankylosing spondylitis.

This chain joins TRBV6-2 or TRBV6-3 and TRBJ1-5; 8 bases align to TRBD1. Germline CDR1 reads MNHEY; CDR2 reads SVGEGT. With 10 bases clipped from V and 3 bases from J, the junction kept 8 bases outside the gene matches. This CDR3 has 14 amino acids. The CDR3 reads CATMDRAFNQPQHF. The CDR3 DNA is TGTGCCACTATGGACAGGGCTTTCAATCAGCCCCAGCATTTT.

This clonotype has just a few counts. The chain links TRBV6-5 to TRBJ1-5; TRBD1 matches 9 bases. V was clipped by 4 bases and J by 3 bases; unmatched bases: 4. This CDR3 is 15 amino acids long. Germline CDR1 reads MNHEY; CDR2 reads SVGAGI. In nucleotides, the CDR3 is TGTGCCAGCAGTTTGGGACAGGGCCCCAATCAGCCCCAGCATTTT. Translated, it gives CASSLGQGPNQPQHF.

The chain links TRBV7-2 to TRBJ2-3; 11 bases agree with TRBD2. CDR1 and CDR2 from the germline V gene are SGHTA and FQGNSA. The CDR3 loop spans 16 amino acids. J lost 4 bases, V lost 3 bases, and 6 bases had no gene match. CDR3 amino acids: CASSFRLAGRADTQYF. The CDR3 DNA reads as TGTGCCAGCAGCTTTAGACTAGCGGGACGGGCAGATACGCAGTATTTT.

This clonotype was counted only a few times. The genes are TRBV7-2 and TRBJ1-1, with unresolved D. This CDR3 has 13 residues. Trimming pared 6 bases from V and 6 bases from J, leaving 14 bases between. The germline gives CDR1 SGHTA, CDR2 FQGNSA. The CDR3 DNA reads TGTGCCAGCAGTAAGGAAGCGTGGGCTGAAGCTTTCTTT. It yields the protein CASSKEAWAEAFF.

The chain joins TRBV6-5 to TRBJ2-7, with a tentative D call TRBD1 (6 bases). The CDR3 has 18 amino acids. The germline V gene encodes CDR1 MNHEY and CDR2 SVGAGI. V was clipped by 4 bases and J by 0 bases, with 22 bases between them. This CDR3 is CASSSTGVRPLGSYEQYF. CDR3 DNA sequence: TGTGCCAGCAGTTCGACAGGCGTCCGACCCCTAGGCTCCTACGAGCAGTACTTC.

This clonotype was counted ten times or more. This chain connects TRBV20-1 to TRBJ1-2; D may be TRBD1 (5 bases). Germline values: CDR1 DFQATT, CDR2 SNEGSKA (reference sequence). The V end was cut by 3 bases, the J end by 8 bases, with 13 bases between. The CDR3 is 12 amino acids. The CDR3 spells CSASWQGEGYTF. The CDR3 nucleotides read TGCAGTGCTAGTTGGCAGGGAGAGGGCTACACCTTC.

This clonotype was observed at least ten times. The gene calls are TRBV20-1 and TRBJ2-7; unclear D gene. V lost 0 bases to trimming and J lost 4 bases, with 7 bases between them. Per germline, CDR1 DFQATT and CDR2 SNEGSKA (reference sequence). This CDR3 region has 12 residues. This CDR3 reads CSAREGPYEQYF. The CDR3 region has the DNA TGCAGTGCTAGAGAGGGTCCGTACGAGCAGTACTTC.

This clonotype has at least ten counts. The rearrangement links TRBV20-1 to TRBJ2-2; 9 bases line up with TRBD2. V lost 3 bases and J lost 6; bases outside the gene matches: 5. Germline loops: CDR1 DFQATT, CDR2 SNEGSKA (reference sequence). The CDR3 length is 14 residues. The CDR3 DNA reads TGCAGTGCTAGGGTTAGCGGGAGCGCCGGGGAGCTGTTTTTT. Protein: CSARVSGSAGELFF.

This clonotype was seen a few times. V and J are TRBV25-1 and TRBJ1-3; D perhaps matches TRBD1 (5 bases). In germline, CDR1 is MGHDK, CDR2 SYGVNS. Trimming took 5 bases from V and 0 from J, leaving 14 bases between them. This CDR3 has 16 amino acids. CDR3 sequence: CASSPPGGYSGNTIYF. Here the CDR3 DNA reads TGTGCCAGCAGTCCACCGGGGGGTTACTCTGGAAACACCATATATTTT.

The chain uses TRBV20-1 and TRBJ2-3; 13 bases map to TRBD2. Trimming at V came to 5 bases and at J to 7 bases, leaving 6 bases not matched to a gene. This CDR3 contains 14 residues. Germline V gives CDR1 DFQATT, CDR2 SNEGSKA (reference sequence). In nucleotides, the CDR3 is TGCAGTGCTCCGGGACTAGCGGGGCCAAATACGCAGTATTTT. Residues: CSAPGLAGPNTQYF.

The genes are TRBV19 and TRBJ2-2; 16 bases agree with TRBD2. In germline, CDR1 is LNHDA, CDR2 SQIVND (reference sequence). Trimming removed 9 bases from V and 4 bases from J; junction bases left unmatched: 8. This CDR3 has 17 residues. This CDR3 reads CASAGTSGRGSTGELFF. CDR3 sequence (DNA): TGTGCCAGCGCCGGGACTAGCGGGAGGGGATCCACCGGGGAGCTGTTTTTT. The full variable domain, with the rest looked up from reference TRBV19 and TRBJ2-2, is DGGITQSPKYLFRKEGQNVTLSCEQNLNHDAMYWYRQDPGQGLRLIYYSQIVNDFQKGDIAEGYSVSREKKESFPLTVTSAQKNPTAFYLCASAGTSGRGSTGELFFGEGSRLTVL.

A few counts support this clonotype. The gene calls are TRBV12-3 or TRBV12-4 and TRBJ1-6; no clear D. The CDR3 runs to 13 residues. Trimming pared 6 bases from V and 9 bases from J, leaving 12 bases between. In DNA form, the CDR3 reads TGTGCCAGCAGCCACGGGCTTATTTCACCCCTCCACTTT. Translated, it gives CASSHGLISPLHF.

The V call is TRBV11-2, the J call TRBJ2-1, with D maybe TRBD1 (5 bases). Germline lookup yields CDR1 SGHAT and CDR2 FQNNGV. Trimming removed 8 bases from V and 2 bases from J, with 19 bases in between. The CDR3 has 16 amino acids. The CDR3 reads CASASSAGIPYNEQFF. The CDR3 nucleotides read TGTGCCAGCGCATCCTCGGCAGGGATACCCTACAATGAGCAGTTCTTC. Based on the CDR3 plus reference TRBV11-2 and TRBJ2-1, the full variable domain is EAGVAQSPRYKIIEKRQSVAFWCNPISGHATLYWYQQILGQGPKLLIQFQNNGVVDDSQLPKDRFSAERLKGVDSTLKIQPAKLEDSAVYLCASASSAGIPYNEQFFGPGTRLTVL.

This clonotype was observed a few times. This rearrangement joins TRBV7-9 to TRBJ2-5; no clear D. The CDR3 sequence is 14 residues long. Trimming shortened V by 6 bases and J by 1 base, and 12 bases separated the two germline ends. Germline loops: CDR1 SEHNR, CDR2 FQNEAQ (reference sequence). This CDR3 reads CASSSFLAQETQYF. As DNA, the CDR3 is TGTGCCAGCAGTTCGTTCTTGGCCCAAGAGACCCAGTACTTC. Filled out from reference TRBV7-9 and TRBJ2-5, the complete variable domain reads DTGVSQNPRHKITKRGQNVTFRCDPISEHNRLYWYRQTLGQGPEFLTYFQNEAQLEKSRLLSDRFSAERPKGSFSTLEIQRTEQGDSAMYLCASSSFLAQETQYFGPGTRLLVL.

The CDR3 DNA sequence: TGTGCCAGCAGTACCTCGTGGCGGCAGGCCTCCTACAATGAGCAGTTCTTC. Protein: CASSTSWRQASYNEQFF. The chain links TRBV27 to TRBJ2-1; D is undetermined. This CDR3 has 17 amino acids. Germline CDR1 reads MNHEY; CDR2 reads SMNVEV (reference sequence). Deletions cut 5 bases from V and 0 bases from J, with 17 bases between.

This clonotype was recorded many times. The rearrangement joins TRBV20-1 to TRBJ2-3; D is tentatively TRBD1 or TRBD2 (6 bases each). The CDR3 consists of 13 residues. The germline V gene has CDR1 DFQATT and CDR2 SNEGSKA (reference sequence). Trimming shortened V by 3 bases and J by 4 bases, and 11 bases separated the two germline ends. The CDR3 nucleotides are TGCAGTGCTAGGAAGGGGGGTTCAGATACGCAGTATTTT. It encodes CSARKGGSDTQYF.

This clonotype has a count of ten or more. V gene TRBV20-1 combines with J gene TRBJ2-1; 9 nucleotides line up with TRBD2. The germline V gene has CDR1 DFQATT and CDR2 SNEGSKA (reference sequence). This CDR3 is 13 amino acids long. Trimming removed 6 bases from V and 4 bases from J; junction bases left unmatched: 4. In DNA, the CDR3 is TGCAGTGCGCGGCGGGGGGGTTACAATGAGCAGTTCTTC. Translated, it gives CSARRGGYNEQFF.

This clonotype was seen a single time. The chain employs TRBV5-1 and TRBJ2-5, with 11 bases aligning to TRBD1. J lost 1 base, V lost 3 bases, and 5 bases had no gene match. The length of the CDR3 is 16 residues. CDR1 is SGHRS and CDR2 is YFSETQ in the germline V gene. The DNA of the CDR3 is TGCGCCAGCAGCTGGGGACAGGGGGGAGCCCAAGAGACCCAGTACTTC. Amino acids: CASSWGQGGAQETQYF.

This clonotype showed up many times. CDR3 bases: TGCAGCGTGGGACATGCTAACTATGGCTACACCTTC. It specifies CSVGHANYGYTF. The chain joins TRBV29-1 to TRBJ1-2, with TRBD1 as a possible D gene (6 bases). The CDR3 is 12 residues long. V dropped 6 bases and J dropped 0 bases, with 8 bases sitting between them. CDR1 is SQVTM and CDR2 is ANQGSEA in the germline V gene. Looking up the rest from reference TRBV29-1 and TRBJ1-2 gives the full variable domain: SAVISQKPSRDICQRGTSLTIQCQVDSQVTMMFWYRQQPGQSLTLIATANQGSEATYESGFVIDKFPISRPNLTFSTLTVSNMSPEDSSIYLCSVGHANYGYTFGSGTRLTVV.

The CDR3 here is CASSWVPETQYF. The CDR3, as DNA: TGTGCCAGCAGTTGGGTCCCAGAGACCCAGTACTTC. The chain combines TRBV6-2 or TRBV6-3 with TRBJ2-5; no clear D. Between the trimmed V and J ends, which lost 4 bases and 4 bases, there was a span of 7 bases. This CDR3 is built from 12 residues. CDR1 and CDR2 from the germline V gene are MNHEY and SVGEGT.

This chain joins TRBV6-2 or TRBV6-3 and TRBJ1-2; D uncertain. V was cut by 6 bases and J by 6 bases, with 8 bases left in between. CDR3 length equals 11 residues. Germline V gene lookup returns CDR1 MNHEY and CDR2 SVGEGT. The CDR3 sequence: CASSQWDGYTF. CDR3 DNA sequence: TGTGCCAGCAGCCAGTGGGATGGCTACACCTTC.

Only a few counts were recorded for this clonotype. CDR3 sequence reads: CASSLEGGQFF. Here the CDR3 DNA reads TGTGCCAGCAGCCTCGAGGGTGGGCAGTTCTTC. V is TRBV5-6 and J is TRBJ2-1; possibly TRBD2 for D (5 bases). This CDR3 has 11 amino acids. The V gene lost 4 bases and the J gene lost 12 bases, with 11 bases spanning the gap. CDR1 is SGHDT, CDR2 YYEEEE, per germline.

The sample holds a few counts of this clonotype. V gene TRBV24-1 combines with J gene TRBJ1-2, with D maybe TRBD1 (5 bases). CDR1 KGHDR and CDR2 SFDVKD come from the germline V gene. Trimming cost V 4 bases and J 3 bases, with 11 bases left between them. The CDR3 covers 14 residues. The CDR3 protein is CATSERQQDYGYTF. The DNA for the CDR3 is TGTGCCACCAGTGAGCGACAGCAGGACTATGGCTACACCTTC.

The V gene is TRBV12-3 or TRBV12-4, the J gene TRBJ1-5, with D unresolved. The germline V and J ends were trimmed by 3 bases and 7 bases, with 16 bases remaining between them. The CDR3 extends over 15 amino acids. The CDR3 spells CASSFHWQTEQPQHF. The CDR3 DNA follows: TGTGCCAGCAGTTTCCATTGGCAGACGGAACAGCCCCAGCATTTT.

This clonotype came up a few times. The V call is TRBV15, the J call TRBJ2-6; D perhaps matches TRBD2 (6 bases). The CDR3 is 16 residues long. With 7 bases removed from V and 1 base from J, the gap between germline ends came to 14 bases. Germline CDR1 reads LNHNV; CDR2 reads YYDKDF (reference sequence). This CDR3 is CATNRFGGSGANVLTF. The CDR3 DNA follows: TGTGCCACCAACCGATTCGGGGGTTCTGGGGCCAACGTCCTGACTTTC.

This clonotype was recorded a few times. This chain joins TRBV10-3 and TRBJ2-2; a possible D gene is TRBD1 (6 bases). The CDR3 runs 15 residues. Trimming took off 6 bases at V and 0 bases at J, with 11 bases between the two ends. Germline V gives CDR1 ENHRY, CDR2 SYGVKD. The CDR3 is CAIRTGPSNTGELFF. CDR3 nucleotide sequence: TGTGCCATCAGAACAGGGCCCTCGAACACCGGGGAGCTGTTTTTT.

This clonotype was seen a handful of times. This rearrangement joins TRBV20-1 to TRBJ2-7, with 13 positions matching TRBD2. The V segment lost 6 bases and the J segment 7 bases; nucleotides outside the gene matches: 9. Germline V CDR1 and CDR2: DFQATT, SNEGSKA (reference sequence). There are 14 residues in the CDR3. DNA for the CDR3: TGCAGTGCCCGCACTAGCGGGAGGGTCTGGGAGCAGTACTTC. Protein sequence: CSARTSGRVWEQYF.